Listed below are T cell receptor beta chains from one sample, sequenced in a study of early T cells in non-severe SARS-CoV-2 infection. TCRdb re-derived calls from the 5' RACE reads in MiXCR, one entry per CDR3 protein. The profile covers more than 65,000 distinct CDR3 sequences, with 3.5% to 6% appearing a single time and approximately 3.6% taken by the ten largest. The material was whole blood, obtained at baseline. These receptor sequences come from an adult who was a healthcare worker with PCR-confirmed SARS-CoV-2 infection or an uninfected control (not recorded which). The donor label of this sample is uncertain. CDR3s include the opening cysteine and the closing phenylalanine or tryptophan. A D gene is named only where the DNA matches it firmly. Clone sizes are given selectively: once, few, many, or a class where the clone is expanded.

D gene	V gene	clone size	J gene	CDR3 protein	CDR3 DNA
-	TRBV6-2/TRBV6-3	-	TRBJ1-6	CASARSSYNSPLHF	TGTGCCAGCGCGAGGAGCTCCTATAATTCACCCCTCCACTTT
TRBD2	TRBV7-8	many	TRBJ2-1	CASSPKRGYNEQFF	TGTGCCAGCAGCCCAAAGCGGGGGTACAATGAGCAGTTCTTC
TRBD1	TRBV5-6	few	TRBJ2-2	CASRRDRGNTGELFF	TGTGCCAGCAGACGGGACAGGGGAAACACCGGGGAGCTGTTTTTT
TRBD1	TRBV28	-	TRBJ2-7	CASSPTQGIYEQYF	TGTGCCAGCAGTCCAACACAGGGGATCTACGAGCAGTACTTC
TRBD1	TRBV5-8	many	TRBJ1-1	CASSPRQGGSTEAFF	TGTGCCAGCAGCCCAAGACAGGGGGGAAGCACTGAAGCTTTCTTT
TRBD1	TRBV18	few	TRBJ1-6	CASSPDRSSYNSPLHF	TGTGCCAGCTCACCGGACAGGAGCTCCTATAATTCACCCCTCCACTTT
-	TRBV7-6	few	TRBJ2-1	CASSQRQSSNEQFF	TGTGCCAGCAGCCAGAGGCAGTCGAGCAATGAGCAGTTCTTC
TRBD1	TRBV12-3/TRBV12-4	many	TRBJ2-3	CASSPLRQGGTDTQYF	TGTGCCAGCAGCCCACTCAGACAGGGAGGCACAGATACGCAGTATTTT
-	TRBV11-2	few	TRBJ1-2	CASSLGVGRSYGYTF	TGTGCCAGCAGCTTAGGGGTGGGCAGGTCCTATGGCTACACCTTC
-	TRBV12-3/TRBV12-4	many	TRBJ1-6	CASSLTLNSPLHF	TGTGCCAGCAGTCTCACTCTGAATTCACCCCTCCACTTT
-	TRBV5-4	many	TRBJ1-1	CASSLNGVEAFF	TGTGCCAGCAGCTTGAATGGGGTTGAAGCTTTCTTT
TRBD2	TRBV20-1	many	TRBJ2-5	CSARDKDEITSGGIRVAQYF	TGCAGTGCTAGAGATAAGGATGAGATAACTAGCGGGGGGATCCGGGTGGCCCAGTACTTC
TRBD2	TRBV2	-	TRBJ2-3	CASTGTSGSRRDTQYF	TGTGCCAGCACCGGGACTAGCGGGTCCCGTCGAGATACGCAGTATTTT
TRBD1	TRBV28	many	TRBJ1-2	CASSLIGTGDGYTF	TGTGCCAGCAGTTTAATCGGGACAGGGGATGGCTACACCTTC
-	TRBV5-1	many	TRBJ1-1	CASSLEVADTEAFF	TGCGCCAGCAGCTTGGAAGTAGCGGACACTGAAGCTTTCTTT
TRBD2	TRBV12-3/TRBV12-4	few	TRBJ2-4	CASSSTTKTSGGALAKNIQYF	TGTGCCAGCAGTTCCACAACTAAAACTAGCGGGGGGGCCTTGGCCAAAAACATTCAGTACTTC
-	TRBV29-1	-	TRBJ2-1	CSVESYNEQFF	TGCAGCGTTGAGTCTTACAATGAGCAGTTCTTC